The 32 T cell receptor beta chains presented below share a single source sample, sequenced in a study of CD8 T cells in Susac syndrome (dated by TCRdb to between 2018 and 2020). Because CD62L sheds upon thawing, CD27 and CD45RA staining defined memory subsets for TEMRA sorting. Library generation was performed with the immunoSEQ multiplex PCR assay. RNA was extracted using the RNeasy kit, and roughly 0.5 to 1 ug of the RNA was reverse transcribed with random hexamers. Clones were called with MiXCR by TCRdb after fastp trimmed the public reads at Q25, and only in-frame beta chains were retained. All rows with the same CDR3 protein become a single entry with the most common DNA and genes. The sample has under 2,500 distinct CDR3 sequences on record, approximately 69% of them singletons. The ten top clones hold roughly a tenth of the sample. Input material: CD8+ TEMRA cells from PBMCs. This sample's cell subset or site label indicates: FACS-sorted terminally differentiated effector memory CD8+ T cells re-expressing CD45RA (CD8+ TEMRA). The receptors here all came from a human donor with Susac syndrome.

The chain recombines TRBV7-9 with TRBJ2-1; D may be TRBD1 (6 bases). The CDR3 has 15 amino acids. Trimming took off 2 bases at V and 6 bases at J, with 14 bases between the two ends. Germline CDR1 SEHNR, CDR2 FQNEAQ (reference sequence). CDR3 loop: CASSLQLGARNEQFF. The CDR3 DNA sequence: TGTGCCAGCAGCTTACAACTGGGGGCGCGCAATGAGCAGTTCTTC.

This clonotype was recorded only once. For the CDR3, the DNA is TGTGCCAGCACGGGGGGATATCAGCCCCAGCATTTT. It yields the protein CASTGGYQPQHF. The chain employs TRBV28 and TRBJ1-5; weak D call: TRBD1 (5 bases). The length of the CDR3 is 12 residues. V was shortened by 7 bases and J by 5 bases, with 9 bases between the two germline ends. The germline CDR1 and CDR2 sequences are MDHEN and SYDVKM.

This clonotype was recorded once. CDR3 sequence (DNA): TGTGCCAGCAGTTCCAGCAGGGCTGAAGCTTTCTTT. This translates into CASSSSRAEAFF. The V gene is TRBV27, the J gene TRBJ1-1; D possibly corresponds to TRBD1 (5 bases). The CDR3 has 12 amino acids. Germline-derived CDR1 and CDR2 are MNHEY and SMNVEV (reference sequence). The germline V and J ends were trimmed by 4 bases and 6 bases, with 9 bases remaining between them.

This sequence joins TRBV3-1 and TRBJ1-6; D not resolved. This CDR3 has 16 amino acids. The V end lost 5 bases, the J end lost 5 bases, and 16 bases lay between the germline ends. Germline V gives CDR1 LGHDT, CDR2 YNNKEL (reference sequence). The CDR3 DNA is TGTGCCAGCAGCAAATTAGGTCCCCATCATAATTCACCCCTCCACTTT. The encoded protein is CASSKLGPHHNSPLHF.

This sequence joins TRBV20-1 and TRBJ1-4, with 8 nucleotides matching TRBD1. The germline V gene encodes CDR1 DFQATT and CDR2 SNEGSKA (reference sequence). J lost 0 bases, V lost 6 bases, and 6 bases had no gene match. The CDR3 totals 15 residues. The CDR3 bases are TGCAGTGCACCCGGACAGGGTGCAACTAATGAAAAACTGTTTTTT. The encoded protein is CSAPGQGATNEKLFF.

The chain is built from TRBV20-1 and TRBJ2-1; 9 positions agree with TRBD2. V was clipped by 3 bases and J by 2 bases; unmatched bases: 14. The V gene's germline CDR1 is DFQATT and CDR2 SNEGSKA (reference sequence). This CDR3 contains 18 residues. DNA for the CDR3: TGCAGTGCTAGCCCTCCGACTAGCGGTGGGGGGGCCTACAATGAGCAGTTCTTC. Protein: CSASPPTSGGGAYNEQFF.

The J gene is TRBJ2-7, the V gene TRBV19, with D perhaps TRBD1 (7 bases). The ends were cut back, 9 bases at V and 4 bases at J, with 22 bases in the middle. The CDR3 runs 15 residues. Germline-derived CDR1 and CDR2 are LNHDA and SQIVND (reference sequence). This CDR3 reads CARRTAGGIQYEQYV. The CDR3 region has the DNA TGTGCCAGGCGAACCGCAGGGGGGATCCAGTACGAGCAGTACGTC.

The chain employs TRBV6-4 and TRBJ2-3; 13 bases are a match to TRBD2. The CDR3 has 15 amino acids. Germline assignment: CDR1 MRHNA and CDR2 SNTAGT. V shed 5 bases, J shed 5 bases, and the junction held 4 bases outside the gene matches. The CDR3: CASSRTSGSQDTQYF. The DNA for the CDR3 is TGTGCCAGCAGTAGGACTAGCGGGAGTCAAGATACGCAGTATTTT.

This chain links TRBV20-1 with TRBJ1-4, with D possibly being TRBD1 (5 bases). The CDR3 totals 15 residues. The V end was cut by 0 bases, the J end by 6 bases, with 14 bases between. Germline-derived CDR1 and CDR2 are DFQATT and SNEGSKA (reference sequence). CDR3 amino acids: CSARDPRDVYEKLFF. DNA for the CDR3: TGCAGTGCTAGAGATCCCAGGGATGTGTATGAAAAACTGTTTTTT.

This clonotype has just a few counts. V is TRBV4-1 and J is TRBJ1-1, with D unclear. V was clipped by 4 bases and J by 1 base, with 10 bases between them. Germline loops: CDR1 MGHRA, CDR2 YSYEKL. The CDR3 runs 14 residues. CDR3 coding DNA: TGCGCCAGCAGCCTAGACGCGGGGAACACTGAAGCTTTCTTT. This encodes CASSLDAGNTEAFF.

CDR3 DNA: TGTGCCAGCAGCCCTACAGATACGCAGTATTTT. It translates to CASSPTDTQYF. The chain has TRBV28 and TRBJ2-3; D not certain. In germline, CDR1 is MDHEN, CDR2 SYDVKM. Trimming took 6 bases from V and 3 from J, leaving 4 bases between them. The CDR3 consists of 11 residues.

The chain has TRBV6-2 or TRBV6-3 and TRBJ2-1; 9 bases fit TRBD2. The junction had 5 bases not matched to a gene; V was cut back by 5 bases and J by 3 bases. The germline gives CDR1 MNHEY, CDR2 SVGEGT. The CDR3 consists of 15 residues. CDR3 sequence (DNA): TGTGCCAGCAGTCCCTCAGCGGGGGGCTACAATGAGCAGTTCTTC. Translating it yields CASSPSAGGYNEQFF.

This chain uses TRBV19 with TRBJ1-1; D remains unclear. This CDR3 has 13 amino acids. Deletions cut 3 bases from V and 1 base from J, with 6 bases between. CDR1 is LNHDA, CDR2 SQIVND, per germline (reference sequence). CDR3: CASSMWGNTEAFF. The CDR3 DNA sequence: TGTGCCAGTAGTATGTGGGGGAACACTGAAGCTTTCTTT.

V gene TRBV7-3 combines with J gene TRBJ2-1, with 7 bases aligning to TRBD1. Trimming at V came to 8 bases and at J to 3 bases, leaving 4 bases not matched to a gene. The length of the CDR3 is 13 residues. Germline-derived CDR1 and CDR2 are SGHTA and FQGTGA. The CDR3 region is CASGTELYNEQFF. The CDR3 DNA reads TGTGCCAGCGGGACAGAGCTCTACAATGAGCAGTTCTTC.

V is TRBV4-2 and J is TRBJ2-6; no clear D. Germline V gene sequence: CDR1 LGHNA, CDR2 YNFKEQ. Trimming stripped 0 bases from V and 0 bases from J, with 9 bases between. The CDR3 is 17 amino acids. CDR3 residues: CASSQEVRSSGANVLTF. CDR3 nucleotides: TGTGCCAGCAGCCAAGAAGTCCGGAGCTCTGGGGCCAACGTCCTGACTTTC.

This clonotype has only a few counts. V usage is TRBV15 and J usage is TRBJ2-2; D gene unclear. The CDR3 is 16 amino acids. Trimming took off 0 bases at V and 6 bases at J, with 14 bases between the two ends. CDR1 is LNHNV and CDR2 is YYDKDF in the germline V gene (reference sequence). CDR3 sequence: CATSREYGSDSGELFF. The CDR3 nucleotides are TGTGCCACCAGCAGAGAATACGGCTCAGACTCCGGGGAGCTGTTTTTT.

This clonotype was recorded once. CDR3 sequence: CASSPEGRRPNTGELFF. In DNA form, the CDR3 reads TGCGCCAGCAGCCCGGAGGGGCGTCGACCGAACACCGGGGAGCTGTTTTTT. The chain joins TRBV5-1 to TRBJ2-2; possibly TRBD2 for D (6 bases). The germline CDR1 and CDR2 sequences are SGHRS and YFSETQ. V was pared by 4 bases and J by 0 bases, with 16 bases between. The CDR3 runs to 17 residues.

This clonotype was picked up one time. The rearrangement uses TRBV7-2 and TRBJ2-3; D is undetermined. CDR1 SGHTA and CDR2 FQGNSA come from the germline V gene. Between the trimmed V and J ends, which lost 3 bases and 0 bases, there was a span of 16 bases. CDR3 length: 17 amino acids. The CDR3 region has the DNA TGTGCCAGCAGCTTGGACCCGAAGGGTACTAGCACAGATACGCAGTATTTT. This translates into CASSLDPKGTSTDTQYF.

This chain joins TRBV14 and TRBJ1-1; 7 bases agree with TRBD1. Trimming removed 4 bases from V and 4 bases from J; junction bases left unmatched: 0. The CDR3 spans 12 residues. The germline V gene has CDR1 SGHDN and CDR2 FVKESK. CDR3 sequence: CASSPGGTEAFF. In DNA form, the CDR3 reads TGTGCCAGCAGCCCAGGGGGCACTGAAGCTTTCTTT.

The chain employs TRBV12-5 and TRBJ2-6; TRBD1 is a possible D gene (5 bases). Germline assignment: CDR1 LGHNT and CDR2 FRNRAP. The germline V and J ends were trimmed by 5 bases and 5 bases, with 22 bases remaining between them. This CDR3 is 18 amino acids long. The CDR3 nucleotides are TGTGCTAGTGGTAATGGTGGTGCAGGACAAAGTCGGGCCAACGTCCTGACTTTC. Its protein is CASGNGGAGQSRANVLTF. Together with reference TRBV12-5 and TRBJ2-6, the CDR3 gives the full variable domain: DARVTQTPRHKVTEMGQEVTMRCQPILGHNTVFWYRQTMMQGLELLAYFRNRAPLDDSGMPKDRFSAEMPDATLATLKIQPSEPRDSAVYFCASGNGGAGQSRANVLTFGAGSRLTVL.

This chain joins TRBV5-6 and TRBJ2-3; D remains ambiguous. The V and J ends lost 0 bases and 5 bases respectively, with 1 base between them. CDR1 is SGHDT and CDR2 is YYEEEE in the germline V gene. This CDR3 has 11 amino acids. The CDR3: CASSLGDTQYF. DNA of the CDR3: TGTGCCAGCAGCTTGGGAGATACGCAGTATTTT. Complete variable domain (other parts from reference TRBV5-6 and TRBJ2-3): DAGVTQSPTHLIKTRGQQVTLRCSPKSGHDTVSWYQQALGQGPQFIFQYYEEEERQRGNFPDRFSGHQFPNYSSELNVNALLLGDSALYLCASSLGDTQYFGPGTRLTVL.

The chain employs TRBV12-3 or TRBV12-4 and TRBJ1-4; 7 bases are shared with TRBD1. The V segment lost 7 bases and the J segment 8 bases; nucleotides outside the gene matches: 10. The CDR3 is 14 amino acids. For the CDR3, the DNA is TGTGCCAGCACACCACTCGGGACAGTCGAAAAACTGTTTTTT. Its protein is CASTPLGTVEKLFF.

The chain employs TRBV20-1 and TRBJ2-7, with 14 bases matching TRBD2. J was trimmed by 2 bases and V by 1 base; bases with no gene match: 1. The germline V gene has CDR1 DFQATT and CDR2 SNEGSKA (reference sequence). This CDR3 contains 15 residues. CDR3 region: CSARATSGRAYEQYF. The CDR3 DNA reads TGCAGTGCTAGAGCGACTAGCGGGAGGGCCTACGAGCAGTACTTC.

This clonotype was detected only a few times. This rearrangement joins TRBV12-2 to TRBJ2-7; the D call TRBD2 from the table was never checked on the DNA. TRBV12-2 is an annotated pseudogene. The CDR3 consists of 18 residues. DNA for the CDR3: TGTGCAAGTCGCTTAGCGGAGGGAGGCGGGAGCCCCTTCTACGAGCAGTACTTC. Encoded protein: CASRLAEGGGSPFYEQYF.

The chain recombines TRBV3-1 with TRBJ2-7; the D is unclear. From germline, CDR1 is LGHDT and CDR2 YNNKEL (reference sequence). Trimming removed 4 bases at V and 2 bases at J, with 15 bases between. The CDR3 has 15 amino acids. CDR3 protein: CASSPRHKRAYEQYF. In DNA, the CDR3 is TGTGCCAGCAGCCCCCGGCATAAGCGCGCCTACGAGCAGTACTTC.

A word on this clonotype: Since a much larger clone is just one base distant, this may be a read error. The V call is TRBV3-1, the J call TRBJ2-7, with a possible D match to TRBD1 (6 bases). CDR3 length: 16 amino acids. V shed 4 bases and J shed 2 bases, with 18 bases lying between them. Germline loops: CDR1 LGHDT, CDR2 YNNKEL (reference sequence). The CDR3 DNA sequence: TGTGCCAGCAGCCTCGGCCCAAGAGCAGGGGCCTACGAGCAGTACTTC. Its protein product is CASSLGPRAGAYEQYF.

The gene calls are TRBV7-6 and TRBJ2-3; D is ambiguous. CDR1 and CDR2 (germline): SGHVS, FNYEAQ. The CDR3 has 15 amino acids. Trimming removed 1 base from V and 4 bases from J, with 12 bases in between. CDR3 DNA: TGTGCCAGCAGCTTAGAAGCCCTGGCCTCAGATACGCAGTATTTT. Translated, it gives CASSLEALASDTQYF.

This chain connects TRBV5-4 to TRBJ2-1, with 9 bases fitting TRBD1. Losses at the gene ends were 0 bases for V and 2 bases for J; bases not matched to a gene: 6. This CDR3 comprises 17 residues. CDR1 and CDR2 from the germline V gene are SGHNT and YYREEE (reference sequence). The CDR3 region has the DNA TGTGCCAGCAGCTTGGATCTGGGACAGGGAACCTACAATGAGCAGTTCTTC. Protein: CASSLDLGQGTYNEQFF.

The rearrangement uses TRBV28 and TRBJ2-1; possibly TRBD2 for D (7 bases). The CDR3 length is 15 residues. Germline CDR1 and CDR2: MDHEN and SYDVKM. V lost 4 bases and J lost 8, with 18 bases in between. The CDR3 protein is CASSSINREGYEQFF. CDR3 bases: TGTGCCAGCAGTTCTATCAACAGGGAGGGGTATGAGCAGTTCTTC.

The V gene is TRBV6-6, the J gene TRBJ2-6, with unresolved D. The CDR3 is made up of 14 amino acids. CDR1 and CDR2 (germline): MNHNY, SVGAGI (reference sequence). V was trimmed by 0 bases and J by 2 bases, leaving 2 bases between them. The CDR3 coding sequence is TGTGCCAGCAGTTACTCGACTGGGGCCAACGTCCTGACTTTC. Translated, it gives CASSYSTGANVLTF.

The chain is built from TRBV30 and TRBJ2-1; TRBD2 might be the D (6 bases). Trimming took off 6 bases at V and 4 bases at J, with 16 bases between the two ends. Germline V CDR1 and CDR2: GTSNPN, SVGIG (reference sequence). The CDR3 consists of 14 residues. The CDR3 region is CACGLTPLYNEQFF. CDR3 sequence (DNA): TGTGCCTGTGGACTAACTCCGTTGTACAATGAGCAGTTCTTC.

J is TRBJ2-6 and V is TRBV3-1; D gene uncertain. Trimming shortened V by 5 bases and J by 4 bases, and 18 bases separated the two germline ends. CDR3 length equals 17 residues. CDR1 and CDR2 (germline): LGHDT, YNNKEL (reference sequence). The CDR3 loop reads CASSSELTRGGANVLTF. In nucleotides, the CDR3 is TGTGCCAGCAGCTCTGAACTGACACGAGGAGGGGCCAACGTCCTGACTTTC.